The 9 T cell receptor gamma chains listed next were all sequenced from one sample in a study of gamma-delta T cells after stem cell transplantation. TCRdb repeated clone calling on the RT-PCR reads with CATT. This table holds 250 to 350 gamma-chain clones, 45% to 65% found once. Sequencing was done on a sample of gamma-delta T cells. The origin of the receptors is a human donor. It is not recorded whose cells these are; they may come from a transplant donor.

The chain links TRGV9 to TRGJP. The J gene, left out of TCRdb, was set here by checking the DNA against germline. This CDR3 contains 16 residues. V shed 0 bases, J shed 12 bases, and the junction held 8 bases outside the gene matches. From germline, CDR1 is GITISATS and CDR2 ISYDGTV (reference sequence). This CDR3 is CALWEVTGWGKKIKVF. The CDR3, as DNA: TGTGCCTTGTGGGAGGTGACGGGTTGGGGCAAAAAAATCAAGGTATTT.

About this clone: Given a far larger clone just one base away, this is likely a sequencing read error. The J gene is TRGJP2, the V gene TRGV3. From germline, CDR1 is VTNTFY and CDR2 YDVSTARD (reference sequence). The CDR3 consists of 19 residues. The CDR3 loop is CAAWDRPNRADSSDWIKTF. The CDR3 coding sequence is TGTGCCGCCTGGGACAGGCCGAATCGGGCCGATAGTAGTGATTGGATCAAGACGTTT.

This CDR3 reads CATWDGLGYKKLF. The CDR3 DNA sequence: TGTGCCACCTGGGATGGCCTAGGTTATAAGAAACTCTTT. J is TRGJ1 or TRGJ2 and V is TRGV3. In the absence of a J gene in TCRdb, the DNA was matched to germline to assign it here. CDR1 and CDR2 (germline): VTNTFY, YDVSTARD (reference sequence). This CDR3 is 13 amino acids long. The ends lost 4 bases at V and 6 bases at J; junction bases unmatched: 9.

The rearrangement joins TRGV9 to TRGJ1 or TRGJ2. No J segment appears in TCRdb, so it was assigned here by matching the sequence to germline. In germline, CDR1 is GITISATS, CDR2 ISYDGTV (reference sequence). This CDR3 region has 15 residues. The trim removed 0 bases at V and 2 bases at J, leaving 7 bases unmatched. In DNA form, the CDR3 reads TGTGCCTTGTGGGAGGTGGGTTGGGATTATTATAAGAAACTCTTT. Residues: CALWEVGWDYYKKLF.

On this clone itself: A read error may explain this, as a much larger clone is one base away. The V call is TRGV9, the J call TRGJP. The J gene comes from matching the DNA to germline here; TCRdb lacks it. The CDR3 is 16 residues long. Germline lookup yields CDR1 GITISATS and CDR2 ISYDGTV (reference sequence). Written as DNA, the CDR3 is TGTGCCTTGTGGGAGCCACAAGAGTTGGACAAAAAAATCAAGGTATTT. Translating it yields CALWEPQELDKKIKVF.

The genes are TRGV9 and TRGJP. Here the J gene came from matching the DNA to germline, since TCRdb omits it. The CDR3 extends over 16 amino acids. Germline-derived CDR1 and CDR2 are GITISATS and ISYDGTV (reference sequence). J gave up 4 bases and V 4 bases, and 4 bases lay outside the gene matches. CDR3 protein: CALWDRQELGKKIKVF. CDR3 sequence (DNA): TGTGCCTTGTGGGACCGACAAGAGTTGGGCAAAAAAATCAAGGTATTT.

The chain is built from TRGV9 and TRGJP. TCRdb offers no J gene call, so here the DNA was matched to germline to obtain one. Germline CDR1 and CDR2: GITISATS and ISYDGTV (reference sequence). This CDR3 contains 16 residues. J lost 11 bases, V lost 0 bases, and 7 bases had no gene match. This CDR3 is CALWEVQTLGKKIKVF. CDR3 sequence (DNA): TGTGCCTTGTGGGAGGTGCAAACGCTGGGCAAAAAAATCAAGGTATTT.

The chain employs TRGV3 and TRGJ1 or TRGJ2. No J gene is reported in TCRdb; it was inferred here by comparing the DNA with germline. CDR3 size: 15 residues. V lost 0 bases to trimming and J lost 7 bases; unmatched junction nucleotides: 12. Germline assignment: CDR1 VTNTFY and CDR2 YDVSTARD (reference sequence). The CDR3 sequence: CATWDRPPFKYKKLF. The CDR3 bases are TGTGCCACCTGGGACAGGCCCCCCTTTAAGTATAAGAAACTCTTT.

This clone was seen more than once but under ten times. The chain employs TRGV4 and TRGJ1 or TRGJ2. Trimming at V came to 0 bases and at J to 12 bases, leaving 11 bases not matched to a gene. In germline, CDR1 is EGSTGY, CDR2 YDSYTSSV. The CDR3 covers 13 residues. The CDR3 sequence: CATWDGQAERKLF. The DNA of the CDR3 is TGTGCCACCTGGGATGGGCAAGCTGAGAGGAAACTCTTT.